The following is a T cell receptor (beta chain) sequence with its context. What it binds is unknown. Trimming took 4 bases from V and 7 from J; bases not matched to a gene: 6. CDR1 is LGHNA and CDR2 is YNFKEQ in the germline V gene. The CDR3 is made up of 14 amino acids. The data were taken from a study of glioma-infiltrating T cells. Whole-study results and caveats: CDR3 overlap between tissue and blood was very small.

The iRepertoire nested amplicon-rescue multiplex PCR amplified TCR alpha and beta CDR3s from RNA. TCRdb re-derived calls from the multiplex PCR reads in MiXCR, one entry per CDR3 protein. The sample yields about 400,000 distinct CDR3 sequences, about two fifths seen once. The clonotype comes from a human donor with low-grade glioma or glioblastoma, undergoing nonglioma brain surgery, or in good health (not recorded which). The chain couples TRBV4-2 to TRBJ2-7, with TRBD1 identical over 11 bases. Sequenced input: glioma tissue, nonneoplastic brain tissue, or PBMCs (not recorded which). The CDR3: CASSPRDRGGEQYF. In DNA form, the CDR3 reads TGTGCCAGCAGCCCCCGGGACAGGGGGGGAGAGCAGTACTTC.